The clone carrying this T cell receptor beta chain has only a few counts. These data come from a study of blood T cell repertoires in COVID-19. Study as a whole: PBMCs, B-cell-depleted T cells, or T cells were the source of the cDNA or gDNA that made up the material.

Germline V gene lookup returns CDR1 KGHDR and CDR2 SFDVKD. The V gene end was trimmed by 4 bases and the J gene end by 5 bases; junction bases not matched to a gene: 11. This CDR3 has 18 amino acids. Authors' analysis steps: Researchers report that nucleated cell counts were estimated from reference gene primer amplification. The repertoire was sequenced with immunoSEQ multiplex PCR; TCRdb's copy has only in-frame clones and lacks some. V, J and clone size reflect that table, while D and trimming were determined from the DNA. This table holds roughly 200,000 clones, roughly 91% found once. This chain connects TRBV24-1 to TRBJ2-3, with 13 positions matching TRBD2. Sequences were obtained from peripheral blood. This sequence was found in a man between 35 and 55 years old with active or convalescent COVID-19. CDR3 residues: CATSDPGLAGMGRDTQYF. The CDR3, as DNA: TGTGCCACCAGTGACCCGGGACTAGCGGGAATGGGCCGAGATACGCAGTATTTT.